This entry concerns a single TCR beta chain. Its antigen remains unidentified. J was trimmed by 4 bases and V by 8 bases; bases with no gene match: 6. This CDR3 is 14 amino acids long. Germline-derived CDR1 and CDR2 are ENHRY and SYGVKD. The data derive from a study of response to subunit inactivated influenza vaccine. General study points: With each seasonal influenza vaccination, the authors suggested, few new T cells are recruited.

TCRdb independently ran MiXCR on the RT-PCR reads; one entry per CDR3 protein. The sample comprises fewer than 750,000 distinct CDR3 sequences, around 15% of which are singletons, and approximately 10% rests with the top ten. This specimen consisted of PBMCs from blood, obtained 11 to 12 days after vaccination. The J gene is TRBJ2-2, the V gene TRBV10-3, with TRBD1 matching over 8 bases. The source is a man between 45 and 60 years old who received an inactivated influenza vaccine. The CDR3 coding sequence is TGTGCCATCCAAACCGGGACAGGCACCGGGGAGCTGTTTTTT. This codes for CAIQTGTGTGELFF.